The rows below give T cell receptor beta chains drawn from one sample of a study of cytotoxic CD8 clonotypes in ibrutinib-treated CLL. Data came from immunoSEQ multiplex PCR; TCRdb stores just in-frame clones and leaves some out. The table has roughly 53,000 clones, 50% to 70% seen once. Sequenced here: PBMCs, sampled at disease progression, from a patient treated with ibrutinib. The source is a human donor with chronic lymphocytic leukemia. Each CDR3 is given with its conserved first and last residue. Each record gives: V gene, D gene, clone size, J gene, CDR3 DNA, CDR3 protein. D genes are given only for firm matches. The size of a clone is reported for some rows only, either as once, few or many, or as a class for expanded clones.

>TRBV9|TRBD2|-|TRBJ2-3
TGTGCCAGCAGCGCCTCCTGGGGGGGGAGTCCCACAGATACGCAGTATTTT
CASSASWGGSPTDTQYF
>TRBV5-6|-|-|TRBJ2-3
TGTGCCAGCAGCATAGGTGGGGCAGATACGCAGTATTTT
CASSIGGADTQYF
>TRBV19|-|-|TRBJ1-2
TGTGCCAGTAGTGACGCAGGGTTCTATGGCTACACCTTC
CASSDAGFYGYTF
>TRBV2|-|-|TRBJ2-1
TGTGCCAGCAGCGACTCGGACGGGGGCCTCAGCTCCTACAATGAGCAGTTCTTC
CASSDSDGGLSSYNEQFF
>TRBV19|-|-|TRBJ2-5
TGTGCCAGTAGTATCGGGGTAGGGTACCAAGAGACCCAGTACTTC
CASSIGVGYQETQYF
>TRBV28|-|few|TRBJ1-2
TGTGCCAGCAGTTCAGAAGGTCATGGCTACACCTTC
CASSSEGHGYTF
>TRBV7-2|-|-|TRBJ1-1
TGTGCCAGCAGCCCCCGACCGGGGAACACTGAAGCTTTCTTT
CASSPRPGNTEAFF
>TRBV6-5|TRBD1|-|TRBJ2-5
TGTGCCAGCAGCGTTTGGACAGGGGGCGAGACCCAGTACTTC
CASSVWTGGETQYF
>TRBV7-9|-|-|TRBJ2-3
TGTGCCAGCAGCCGCACAGATACGCAGTATTTT
CASSRTDTQYF
>TRBV7-3|-|-|TRBJ2-2
TGTGCCAGCAGCCCCGGGCACTCAGGGGTCAACACCGGGGAGCTGTTTTTT
CASSPGHSGVNTGELFF
>TRBV5-8|TRBD1|few|TRBJ1-2
TGTGCCAGCAGCGATCCGGGACAGGGGAACTATGGCTACACCTTC
CASSDPGQGNYGYTF
>TRBV6-5|-|few|TRBJ1-4
TGTGCCAGCAGACCGGATGGTACTAATGAAAAACTGTTTTTT
CASRPDGTNEKLFF
>TRBV6-1|-|-|TRBJ2-7
TGTGCCAGCAGTGAATCGACAGGTATCTACGAGCAGTACTTC
CASSESTGIYEQYF
>TRBV28|-|-|TRBJ1-2
TGTGCCAGCAGTCCGCCGAGATCTAACTGGTTCTATGGCTACACCTTC
CASSPPRSNWFYGYTF
>TRBV14|TRBD1|-|TRBJ2-7
TGTGCCAGCAGCCCGGGACAGACCTACGAGCAGTACTTC
CASSPGQTYEQYF
>TRBV4-2|TRBD1|-|TRBJ2-5
TGTGCCAGCAGCCAAGAAGGACAGACAGGGAGAGAGACCCAGTACTTC
CASSQEGQTGRETQYF
>TRBV4-3|TRBD1|-|TRBJ1-2
TGCGCCAGCAGCCAACAGACAGGGGATGTCTATGGCTACACCTTC
CASSQQTGDVYGYTF
>TRBV27|TRBD1|few|TRBJ1-2
TGTGCCAGCAGTGAGAGGACAGGGCTGATCCATGGCTACACCTTC
CASSERTGLIHGYTF
>TRBV7-2|-|-|TRBJ1-2
TGTGCCAGCAGCCAGCGGACAGCCGGATCTTATGGCTACACCTTC
CASSQRTAGSYGYTF
>TRBV30|-|few|TRBJ1-3
TGTGCCTGGAGCCTAGGTCGGACACCTGGAAACACCATATATTTT
CAWSLGRTPGNTIYF
>TRBV5-1|TRBD1|-|TRBJ1-1
TGCGCCAGCAGTACGGAAGGGACAGGGGATGAAGCTTTCTTT
CASSTEGTGDEAFF
>TRBV5-1|TRBD2|once|TRBJ2-1
TGCGCCAGCCACCCGGGACTAGCGGGAGCTAATGAGCAGTTCTTC
CASHPGLAGANEQFF
>TRBV6-5|-|-|TRBJ2-5
TGTGCCAGCAGTTCAGTAGAGACCCAGTACTTC
CASSSVETQYF
>TRBV6-6|-|-|TRBJ1-6
TGTGCCAGCAGCTCGAACTGGGCCTCACCCCTCCACTTT
CASSSNWASPLHF
>TRBV7-9|-|-|TRBJ1-1
TGTGCCAGCAGCTTAGGGCAGGGCACTGAAGCTTTCTTT
CASSLGQGTEAFF
>TRBV25-1|-|-|TRBJ2-2
TGTGCCAGCAGTGAATATGCGAACACCGGGGAGCTGTTTTTT
CASSEYANTGELFF